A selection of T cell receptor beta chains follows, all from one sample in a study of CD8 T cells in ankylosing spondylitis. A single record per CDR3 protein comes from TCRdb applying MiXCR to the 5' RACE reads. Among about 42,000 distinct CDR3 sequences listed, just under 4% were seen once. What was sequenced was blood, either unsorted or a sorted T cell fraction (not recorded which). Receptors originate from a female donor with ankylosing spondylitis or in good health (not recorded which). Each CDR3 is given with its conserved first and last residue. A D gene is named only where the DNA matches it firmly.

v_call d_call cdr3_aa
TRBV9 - CASSVTGPYNEQFF
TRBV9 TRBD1 CASSPMGQGVGHGYTF
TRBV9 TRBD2 CASSVIPSGVMTSGEQFF
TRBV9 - CASSIGGRLSGANVLTF
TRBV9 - CASSVGPSSATGELFF
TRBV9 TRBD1 CASSPSGTGDYTF
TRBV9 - CASSVESGFSYNEQFF
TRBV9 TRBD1 CASSVGTGNNQPQHF
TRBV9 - CASSPRTHEYQETQYF
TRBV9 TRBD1 CASSVGRQGGTEAFF
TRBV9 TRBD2 CASSAGLAGSYEQYF
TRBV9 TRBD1 CASSETQGALNYGYTF
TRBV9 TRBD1 CASSGGQGNTRSIYF
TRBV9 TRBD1 CASSVDTGVSSYNEQFF
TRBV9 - CASSTGDDYSGNTIYF
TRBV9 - CASSDRANTEAFF
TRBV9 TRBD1 CASSVDPGGVDYGYTF
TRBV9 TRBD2 CASSVVGSGGYNEQFF
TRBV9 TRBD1 CASSKWDRSSGANVLTF
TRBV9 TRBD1 CASTQVGQDYNEQFF
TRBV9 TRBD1 CASSATGTGGNTIYF
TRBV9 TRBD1 CASSPRTGGRTEAFF
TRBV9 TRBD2 CASSGTGTSDETQYF
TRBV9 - CASSVGQESYEQYF
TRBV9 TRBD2 CASSVGGSGDSGELFF
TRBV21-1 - CASSKVMGQAFLPMNTEAFF
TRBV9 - CASTEGGLLNTEAFF
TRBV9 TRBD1 CASSVLGTGPYNEQFF
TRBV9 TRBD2 CASSVPAGGTDTQYF
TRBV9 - CASSDSGTGELFF
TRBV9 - CASASGGTNEKLFF
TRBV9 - CASSVDDNQPQHF
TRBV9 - CASSSTTTTNEKLFF
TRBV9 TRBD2 CASSLRLAGYNEQFF
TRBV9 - CASSVEPLNNEQFF
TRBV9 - CASSVDHRYTEAFF
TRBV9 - CASSARRDIFTDTQYF
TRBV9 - CASSVGPEQFF
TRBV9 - CASSVSGLNEQFF
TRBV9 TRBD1 CASSAPGTGGRYGYTF
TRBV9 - CASSVGTANEQYF
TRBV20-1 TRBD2 CSARDAERGGDTQYF
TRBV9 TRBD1 CASSGQGLDTEAFF
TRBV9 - CASSVGDGLNTEAFF
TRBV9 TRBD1 CASSVGGQGPNYGYTF
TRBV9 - CASSGVGISGETQYF
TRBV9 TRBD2 CASSVDPASGGGYEQFF
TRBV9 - CASSITPGDEQYF
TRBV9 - CASSVGGRTNTGELFF
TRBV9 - CASSRRQGTDTQYF
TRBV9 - CASSSRGKGQRYGYTF
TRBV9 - CASSSNLGTTGELFF